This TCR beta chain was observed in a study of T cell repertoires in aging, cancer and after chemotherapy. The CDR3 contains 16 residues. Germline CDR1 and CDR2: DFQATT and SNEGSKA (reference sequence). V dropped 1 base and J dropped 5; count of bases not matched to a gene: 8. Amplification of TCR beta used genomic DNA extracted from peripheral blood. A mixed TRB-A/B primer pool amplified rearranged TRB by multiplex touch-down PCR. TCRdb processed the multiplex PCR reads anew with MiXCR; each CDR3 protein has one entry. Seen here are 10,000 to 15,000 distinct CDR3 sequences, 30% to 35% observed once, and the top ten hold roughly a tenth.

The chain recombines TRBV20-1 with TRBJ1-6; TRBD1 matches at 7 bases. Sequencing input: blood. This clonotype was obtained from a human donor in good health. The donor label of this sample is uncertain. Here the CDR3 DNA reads TGCAGTGCTAGAGTACCCGGACAGGCGAATAATTCACCCCTCCACTTT. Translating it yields CSARVPGQANNSPLHF.